This TCR beta chain is from a study of blood T cell repertoires in COVID-19. This CDR3 is 14 amino acids long. The table came from immunoSEQ multiplex PCR; TCRdb's copy has only in-frame clones and leaves some out. Of approximately 170,000 clones detected, 85% to 90% appear once; the ten largest clones hold 6% to 7.5%. This receptor was identified in an elderly woman in a cohort sampled during active or convalescent COVID-19. The chain carries TRBV12-2 and TRBJ2-7; the tabulated D call, TRBD1, remains unverified against the DNA. TRBV12-2 is marked as a pseudogene. The sample taken for sequencing was peripheral blood. As DNA, the CDR3 is TGTGCAAGTCGCATTACACAGGGATCCTACGAGCAGTACGTC. Protein product: CASRITQGSYEQYV.